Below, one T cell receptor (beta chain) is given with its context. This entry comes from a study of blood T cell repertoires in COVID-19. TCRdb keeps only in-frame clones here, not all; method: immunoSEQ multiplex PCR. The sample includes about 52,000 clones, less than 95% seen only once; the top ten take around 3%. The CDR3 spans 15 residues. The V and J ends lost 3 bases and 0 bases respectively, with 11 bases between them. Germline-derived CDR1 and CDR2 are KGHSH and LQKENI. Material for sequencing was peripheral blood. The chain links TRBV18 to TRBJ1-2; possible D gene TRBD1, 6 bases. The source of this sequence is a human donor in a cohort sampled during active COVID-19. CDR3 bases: TGTGCCAGCTCACCGACAGGACAAGCTAACTATGGCTACACCTTC. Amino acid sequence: CASSPTGQANYGYTF.